This is a list of T cell receptor beta chains from one sample in a study of blood T cell repertoires in COVID-19. Sequenced by immunoSEQ multiplex PCR; TCRdb stores in-frame clones only, minus some. Among around 300,000 clones listed, approximately 90% were seen once. Sequenced: peripheral blood. All receptors come from a woman aged 25 to 45 with COVID-19, enrolled during active disease. CDR3s include the opening cysteine and the closing phenylalanine or tryptophan. A D gene is named only where the DNA matches it firmly. Clone size appears in some rows only: once, few, many, or a class for an expanded clone.

j_gene,d_gene,abundance,v_gene,CDR3aa,CDR3nt
TRBJ2-5,NA,NA,TRBV4-1,CASSQDSGIQETQYF,TGCGCCAGCAGCCAAGACTCGGGAATCCAAGAGACCCAGTACTTC
TRBJ2-1,NA,NA,TRBV9,CASSVAPRDYNEQFF,TGTGCCAGCAGCGTAGCTCCCCGAGACTACAATGAGCAGTTCTTC
TRBJ2-1,TRBD2,NA,TRBV11-3,CASSFSGRANEQFF,TGTGCCAGCAGCTTTTCTGGGAGGGCCAATGAGCAGTTCTTC
TRBJ2-1,NA,NA,TRBV28,CASSSLYPGQGGKDEQFF,TGTGCCAGCAGTTCCTTATACCCCGGGCAGGGGGGCAAGGATGAGCAGTTCTTC
TRBJ2-5,TRBD2,NA,TRBV7-6,CASSQGLAGVTTQYF,TGTGCCAGCAGCCAGGGACTAGCGGGAGTCACGACCCAGTACTTC
TRBJ2-7,NA,NA,TRBV3-1/TRBV3-2,CASSQDGLASYEQYF,TGTGCCAGCAGCCAAGACGGCCTAGCGAGCTACGAGCAGTACTTC
TRBJ2-7,TRBD2,NA,TRBV3-1/TRBV3-2,CASAGGPTSGVYEQYF,TGTGCCAGCGCCGGGGGTCCTACTAGCGGGGTATACGAGCAGTACTTC
TRBJ1-6,TRBD1,NA,TRBV10-3,CAIRPTGGDSPLHF,TGTGCCATCAGACCGACAGGGGGCGATTCACCCCTCCACTTT
TRBJ1-1,NA,NA,TRBV5-6,CASSFGRNTEAFF,TGTGCCAGCAGCTTCGGGAGGAACACTGAAGCTTTCTTT
TRBJ2-4,TRBD1,few,TRBV29-1,CSAPGQGNIQYF,TGCAGCGCCCCGGGACAGGGCAACATTCAGTACTTC
TRBJ1-2,NA,NA,TRBV14,CASTQTGSQSYTF,TGTGCCAGCACCCAGACAGGTTCCCAAAGCTACACCTTC
TRBJ2-7,NA,NA,TRBV13,CASSPQSSYEQYF,TGTGCCAGCAGCCCACAAAGCTCCTACGAGCAGTACTTC
TRBJ1-2,NA,NA,TRBV27,CASSLSTPPYGYTF,TGTGCCAGCAGTTTATCCACACCCCCCTATGGCTACACCTTC
TRBJ1-6,TRBD1,once,TRBV14,CASSHLSKQGVGSPLHF,TGTGCCAGCAGCCACCTCAGCAAACAGGGGGTAGGTTCACCCCTCCACTTT
TRBJ1-2,NA,NA,TRBV4-1,CASSQESDLSYGYTF,TGCGCCAGCAGCCAAGAATCAGACTTAAGCTATGGCTACACCTTC
TRBJ1-6,NA,NA,TRBV7-9,CASSLIGGTNSPLHF,TGTGCCAGCAGCTTAATCGGGGGGACCAATTCACCCCTCCACTTT
TRBJ1-3,TRBD1,NA,TRBV3-1/TRBV3-2,CASSRDRASGNTIYF,TGTGCCAGCAGCCGAGACAGGGCCTCTGGAAACACCATATATTTT
TRBJ1-2,TRBD1,NA,TRBV2,CASSGQGQGYGYTF,TGTGCCAGCAGTGGACAGGGGCAAGGCTATGGCTACACCTTC
TRBJ1-2,NA,NA,TRBV5-6,CASRQDINYGYTF,TGTGCCAGCAGACAGGACATTAACTATGGCTACACCTTC
TRBJ2-1,TRBD2,NA,TRBV6-5,CASSPGTSVYNEQFF,TGTGCCAGCAGCCCCGGGACTAGCGTTTACAATGAGCAGTTCTTC
TRBJ2-2,TRBD2,NA,TRBV19,CASSSRLAGGNTGELFF,TGTGCCAGTAGTAGCAGACTAGCGGGAGGTAACACCGGGGAGCTGTTTTTT
TRBJ1-3,NA,NA,TRBV10-3,CAISEGQLSGNTIYF,TGTGCCATCAGTGAAGGACAGCTCTCTGGAAACACCATATATTTT
TRBJ2-3,NA,NA,TRBV21-1,CASSKAEYGTSGDGTDTQYF,TGTGCCAGCAGCAAAGCCGAATACGGGACTAGCGGGGACGGCACAGATACGCAGTATTTT
TRBJ2-2,NA,many,TRBV4-2,CASSQDSSFNTGELFF,TGTGCCAGCAGCCAAGATTCTAGCTTTAACACCGGGGAGCTGTTTTTT
TRBJ2-2,TRBD1,NA,TRBV30,CAWTRPPGGGGELFF,TGTGCCTGGACCCGACCCCCAGGGGGTGGCGGGGAGCTGTTTTTT
TRBJ1-2,TRBD1,NA,TRBV5-1,CASSLKTGDGYTF,TGCGCCAGCAGCTTAAAGACAGGGGACGGCTACACCTTC
TRBJ2-1,TRBD2,NA,TRBV15,CATSRDRREDTRLF,TGTGCCACCAGCAGAGATAGGCGGGAGGACACCAGGCTCTTC
TRBJ2-1,NA,NA,TRBV4-1,CASQGQIADSYNEQFF,TGCGCCAGCCAGGGCCAAATAGCGGACTCCTACAATGAGCAGTTCTTC
TRBJ1-5,NA,NA,TRBV20-1,CSASSEGQPQHF,TGCAGTGCTAGTTCGGAGGGGCAGCCCCAGCATTTT
TRBJ1-5,TRBD1,NA,TRBV3-1/TRBV3-2,CASSQDSTGGNQPQHF,TGTGCCAGCAGCCAAGACAGCACAGGGGGCAATCAGCCCCAGCATTTT
TRBJ1-6,NA,NA,TRBV27,CASSGRDLRGPLHF,TGTGCCAGCAGTGGACGGGACCTCCGGGGGCCCCTCCACTTT
TRBJ1-2,NA,NA,TRBV7-7,CASSSYRNRVRYGYTF,TGTGCCAGCAGCTCGTACAGAAACAGGGTTCGCTATGGCTACACCTTC
TRBJ1-2,NA,NA,TRBV3-1/TRBV3-2,CASSQGPGGSYGYTF,TGTGCCAGCAGCCAAGGTCCGGGGGGCAGCTATGGCTACACCTTC
TRBJ1-2,NA,once,TRBV27,CASRSGELGYTF,TGTGCCAGCAGGTCGGGGGAACTTGGCTACACCTTC
TRBJ2-7,NA,few,TRBV19,CASSGTHDSYEQYF,TGTGCCAGTAGCGGGACTCACGACTCCTACGAGCAGTACTTC
TRBJ2-3,TRBD1,NA,TRBV23-1,CASSIGQGVGITDTQYF,TGCGCCAGCAGTATTGGACAGGGGGTCGGGATCACAGATACGCAGTATTTT
TRBJ1-4,NA,NA,TRBV5-8,CASSLAGLLFF,TGTGCCAGCAGCTTGGCGGGACTACTGTTTTTT
TRBJ2-3,TRBD2,NA,TRBV28,CASSFRLAGEGTDTQYF,TGTGCCAGCAGTTTCCGACTAGCGGGAGAAGGCACAGATACGCAGTATTTT
TRBJ2-1,TRBD2,NA,TRBV3-1/TRBV3-2,CASSQPLAGGLAGEQFF,TGTGCCAGCAGCCAACCCCTCGCGGGAGGGCTTGCTGGTGAGCAGTTCTTC
TRBJ1-5,TRBD1,NA,TRBV2,CASGRDRGGGSNQPQHF,TGTGCCAGCGGCCGGGACAGGGGTGGAGGAAGCAATCAGCCCCAGCATTTT
TRBJ2-3,TRBD2,NA,TRBV28,CASSLGARSSGMSTDTQYF,TGTGCCAGCAGTTTAGGCGCTCGGAGTAGCGGGATGAGCACAGATACGCAGTATTTT
TRBJ1-1,NA,few,TRBV2,CASSDGGMNTEAFF,TGTGCCAGCAGTGACGGGGGGATGAACACTGAAGCTTTCTTT
TRBJ1-1,NA,once,TRBV7-2,CASSFAGNTEAFF,TGTGCCAGCAGCTTCGCAGGGAACACTGAAGCTTTCTTT
TRBJ2-1,TRBD2,NA,TRBV7-2,CASSLGTSGYNEQFF,TGTGCCAGCAGCTTAGGGACTAGCGGATACAATGAGCAGTTCTTC
TRBJ1-1,NA,NA,TRBV11-3,CASSPITEAFF,TGTGCCAGCAGCCCAATCACTGAAGCTTTCTTT
TRBJ2-7,TRBD1,NA,TRBV7-2,CASSPGRGHPYEQYF,TGTGCCAGCAGCCCCGGAAGGGGGCACCCCTACGAGCAGTACTTC
TRBJ1-3,NA,NA,TRBV7-9,CASSLAQGLLANTIYF,TGTGCCAGCAGCTTGGCCCAGGGCCTACTGGCAAACACCATATATTTT
TRBJ1-3,TRBD1,NA,TRBV5-6,CASSWDRGLDGNTIYF,TGTGCCAGCAGCTGGGACAGGGGGCTTGATGGAAACACCATATATTTT
TRBJ1-2,TRBD1,NA,TRBV30,CAWGQSGQGCTF,TGTGCCTGGGGTCAATCGGGACAGGGGTGCACCTTC
TRBJ2-1,NA,NA,TRBV19,CASSITWGLHYNEQFF,TGTGCCAGTAGTATTACTTGGGGACTCCACTACAATGAGCAGTTCTTC
TRBJ2-1,NA,NA,TRBV19,CASSHLTPDSANEQFF,TGTGCCAGTAGTCACCTCACCCCGGACTCAGCTAATGAGCAGTTCTTC
TRBJ2-7,TRBD2,NA,TRBV7-9,CASSLTSGSYEQYF,TGTGCCAGCAGCTTAACTAGCGGGAGCTACGAGCAGTACTTC